The 13 T cell receptor beta chains presented below share a single source sample, sequenced in a study of blood T cell repertoires in COVID-19. The repertoire was sequenced with immunoSEQ multiplex PCR; TCRdb's copy has only in-frame clones and lacks some. The sample has 370,000 or so clones; over 75% are singletons. Sequenced: PBMCs or T cells enriched from blood (not recorded which). These receptors came from a man younger than 45 who had recovered from COVID-19.

The chain is built from TRBV5-1 and TRBJ2-2; 8 bases align to TRBD1. With 0 bases clipped from V and 0 bases from J, the junction kept 7 bases outside the gene matches. CDR3 length equals 18 residues. Germline loops: CDR1 SGHRS, CDR2 YFSETQ. The CDR3 loop is CASSLDRGKPANTGELFF. CDR3 DNA sequence: TGCGCCAGCAGCTTGGACAGGGGGAAACCGGCGAACACCGGGGAGCTGTTTTTT.

The rearrangement links TRBV2 to TRBJ1-4, with D perhaps TRBD1 (5 bases). V lost 6 bases and J 3 bases, leaving 14 bases between the germline ends. The CDR3 loop spans 15 amino acids. Looked up from germline, CDR1 is SNHLY and CDR2 is FYNNEI. CDR3 region: CASRAPGGANEKLFF. CDR3 nucleotide sequence: TGTGCCAGCAGAGCCCCCGGGGGAGCTAATGAAAAACTGTTTTTT.

The rearrangement links TRBV5-1 to TRBJ2-7; a weak D match, TRBD1 (5 bases). Trimming removed 7 bases at V and 4 bases at J, with 21 bases between. The CDR3 is made up of 15 amino acids. Germline-derived CDR1 and CDR2 are SGHRS and YFSETQ. Written as DNA, the CDR3 is TGCGCCAGCCATCCAGGACACCAGGCCGGGTACGAGCAGTACTTC. This encodes CASHPGHQAGYEQYF.

The chain is built from TRBV5-4 and TRBJ2-7; D is unresolved. There are 15 residues in the CDR3. From germline, CDR1 is SGHNT and CDR2 YYREEE (reference sequence). V was clipped by 0 bases and J by 3 bases, with 13 bases between them. The CDR3 here is CASSLGSVQGYEQYF. The CDR3 region has the DNA TGTGCCAGCAGCTTGGGGAGTGTTCAAGGCTACGAGCAGTACTTC.

This chain links TRBV11-2 with TRBJ1-1, with D unclear. CDR3 length: 14 amino acids. Looked up from germline, CDR1 is SGHAT and CDR2 is FQNNGV. V dropped 7 bases and J dropped 0 bases, with 12 bases sitting between them. The CDR3 bases are TGTGCCAGCAACCGAGGAGTAATGAACACTGAAGCTTTCTTT. Protein sequence: CASNRGVMNTEAFF.

The genes are TRBV12-5 and TRBJ2-5; D call uncertain. Germline CDR1 is LGHNT and CDR2 is FRNRAP. Trimming shortened V by 8 bases and J by 1 base, and 8 bases separated the two germline ends. The CDR3 contains 12 residues. This chain's CDR3 is CASSSLQETQYF. The CDR3 nucleotides read TGTGCTAGTTCTTCTCTCCAAGAGACCCAGTACTTC.

This rearrangement joins TRBV19 to TRBJ1-6; the D gene is possibly TRBD1 (5 bases). The CDR3 loop spans 13 amino acids. Trimming took off 3 bases at V and 10 bases at J, with 10 bases between the two ends. Looked up from germline, CDR1 is LNHDA and CDR2 is SQIVND (reference sequence). CDR3 sequence: CASSIQGPSPLHF. The CDR3 DNA sequence: TGTGCCAGTAGTATTCAGGGCCCCTCACCCCTCCACTTT.

This chain joins TRBV9 and TRBJ1-5; 8 bases are a match to TRBD1. Trimming at V came to 3 bases and at J to 6 bases, leaving 2 bases not matched to a gene. The CDR3 consists of 13 residues. Germline CDR1 SGDLS, CDR2 YYNGEE. The CDR3 DNA sequence: TGTGCCAGCAGCGCACAGGGGGGTCAGCCCCAGCATTTT. As protein: CASSAQGGQPQHF.

The chain has TRBV6-5 and TRBJ2-3; perhaps TRBD2 as D (5 bases). V dropped 6 bases and J dropped 0 bases, with 13 bases sitting between them. CDR1 and CDR2 (germline): MNHEY, SVGAGI. CDR3 size: 15 residues. The CDR3 bases are TGTGCCAGCAGGTCCGGGGTCTGGAGCACAGATACGCAGTATTTT. Translating gives CASRSGVWSTDTQYF.

This clone turned up a few times. The chain is built from TRBV9 and TRBJ2-2; a possible D gene is TRBD1 (6 bases). V was cut by 0 bases and J by 0 bases, with 9 bases left in between. The CDR3 is 16 residues long. Germline CDR1 reads SGDLS; CDR2 reads YYNGEE. CDR3 sequence: CASSVVGTPNTGELFF. CDR3 bases: TGTGCCAGCAGCGTAGTAGGGACACCGAACACCGGGGAGCTGTTTTTT. The full variable domain, its missing parts supplied by reference TRBV9 and TRBJ2-2, is DSGVTQTPKHLITATGQRVTLRCSPRSGDLSVYWYQQSLDQGLQFLIQYYNGEERAKGNILERFSAQQFPDLHSELNLSSLELGDSALYFCASSVVGTPNTGELFFGEGSRLTVL.

This chain links TRBV6-5 with TRBJ2-3; the D gene is possibly TRBD2 (6 bases). This CDR3 has 15 residues. Trimming shortened V by 5 bases and J by 0 bases, and 12 bases separated the two germline ends. Germline V gene lookup returns CDR1 MNHEY and CDR2 SVGAGI. The CDR3 protein is CASSLRGESTDTQYF. CDR3 DNA sequence: TGTGCCAGCAGTCTGCGGGGAGAGAGCACAGATACGCAGTATTTT.

The rearrangement links TRBV9 to TRBJ2-2, with D perhaps matching TRBD2 (5 bases). The CDR3 spans 16 residues. The germline CDR1 and CDR2 sequences are SGDLS and YYNGEE. V gave up 0 bases and J gave up 6 bases, with 15 bases separating them. CDR3 loop: CASSVVSLAKPGELFF. CDR3 DNA sequence: TGTGCCAGCAGCGTAGTTAGTCTAGCAAAACCCGGGGAGCTGTTTTTT.

V is TRBV5-6 and J is TRBJ2-7; TRBD2 might be the D (5 bases). Germline V CDR1 and CDR2: SGHDT, YYEEEE. Between the trimmed V and J ends, which lost 2 bases and 2 bases, there was a span of 11 bases. This CDR3 is built from 14 residues. The DNA of the CDR3 is TGTGCCAGCAGCTTCCGGGATAGCGCCTACGAGCAGTACTTC. It codes for CASSFRDSAYEQYF.